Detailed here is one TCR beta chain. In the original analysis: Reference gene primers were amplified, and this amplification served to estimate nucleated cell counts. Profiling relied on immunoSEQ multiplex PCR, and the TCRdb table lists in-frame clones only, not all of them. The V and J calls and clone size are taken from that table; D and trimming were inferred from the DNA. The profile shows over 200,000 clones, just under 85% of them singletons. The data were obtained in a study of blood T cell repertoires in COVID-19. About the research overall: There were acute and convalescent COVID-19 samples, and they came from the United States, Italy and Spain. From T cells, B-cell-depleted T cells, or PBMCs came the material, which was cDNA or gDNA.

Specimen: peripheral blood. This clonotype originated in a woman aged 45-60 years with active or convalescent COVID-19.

In nucleotides, the CDR3 is TGTGCCAGCAGTTTTCTCGGACAGGGTAACGGCTACACCTTC. It encodes CASSFLGQGNGYTF. The chain employs TRBV28 and TRBJ1-2; 8 bases are a match to TRBD1. Germline trimming cut 3 bases from V and 8 bases from J; bases unmatched to any gene: 8. CDR1 MDHEN and CDR2 SYDVKM come from the germline V gene. This CDR3 region has 14 residues.